These 19 T cell receptor beta chains came from one sample sequenced in a study of T-cell memory formation after mild COVID-19 (dated by TCRdb to the early 2020s). Libraries were made using 5' RACE. The instrument was an Illumina NovaSeq 6000. The public sequencing data were trimmed at Q25 with fastp and processed into clonotypes with MiXCR by TCRdb, which kept only in-frame beta chains. Duplicate CDR3 protein sequences are folded into a single record with the most common DNA and genes. This sample comprises 55,000 to 65,000 distinct CDR3 sequences, around 9.5% of them detected only once. The ten largest account for roughly 1.2% of the sample. Sequenced input: PBMCs or a T cell subset sorted from them (not recorded which). Source of these receptors: a man younger than 30 who had mild COVID-19 (a few samples of this study predate the infection). The sample titles of this study are shuffled in the database, so cell type and time point are left out; the donor was told from shared clones.

This chain connects TRBV18 to TRBJ2-7; 8 nucleotides agree with TRBD1. The CDR3 loop spans 14 amino acids. Germline V gives CDR1 KGHSH, CDR2 LQKENI. Unmatched junction bases numbered 12, after V lost 5 bases and J lost 9 bases. The CDR3 sequence is CASSSGQEPQGQYV. The DNA for the CDR3 is TGTGCCAGCTCATCGGGACAGGAACCACAGGGGCAGTACGTC.

This clonotype was detected only once. This rearrangement joins TRBV20-1 to TRBJ1-6; the D gene is possibly TRBD1 (6 bases). Trimming took off 3 bases at V and 7 bases at J, with 16 bases between the two ends. The CDR3 is made up of 15 amino acids. The germline gives CDR1 DFQATT, CDR2 SNEGSKA (reference sequence). The CDR3 nucleotides read TGCAGTGCTAGGTGGGGGGCTCCGGGAAATTCACCCCTCCACTTT. It translates to CSARWGAPGNSPLHF.

Turning to this clonotype: A read error may produce the germline difference seen at one junction end. The chain has TRBV28 and TRBJ1-1, with a possible D match to TRBD1 (5 bases). Germline CDR1 MDHEN, CDR2 SYDVKM. This CDR3 is built from 15 residues. The CDR3 coding sequence is TGTGCCAGCCGGGGGGGAATCTTCATGAACACTGACGCTTTCTTT. This gives the protein CASRGGIFMNTDAFF.

This sequence joins TRBV20-1 and TRBJ2-3; TRBD2 is a possible D gene (7 bases). V dropped 6 bases and J dropped 7 bases, with 20 bases sitting between them. Germline V gene data show CDR1 as DFQATT and CDR2 as SNEGSKA (reference sequence). The CDR3 has 14 residues. The CDR3 sequence: CSARGGGAGYTQYF. The CDR3 bases are TGCAGTGCGCGTGGGGGGGGCGCGGGTTATACGCAGTATTTT.

The chain has TRBV7-2 and TRBJ1-2; 11 nucleotides match TRBD1. Germline CDR1 and CDR2: SGHTA and FQGNSA. The CDR3 is made up of 15 amino acids. Trimming at V came to 1 base and at J to 8 bases, leaving 6 bases not matched to a gene. CDR3 sequence (DNA): TGTGCCAGCAGCTTAGGGGGGACAGGGGGTGAAGGCTACACCTTC. Translation: CASSLGGTGGEGYTF.

The chain links TRBV10-3 to TRBJ2-7; no clear D. V was shortened by 4 bases and J by 6 bases, with 7 bases between the two germline ends. There are 11 residues in the CDR3. Germline V gene lookup returns CDR1 ENHRY and CDR2 SYGVKD. CDR3: CAISAFGEQYF. As DNA, the CDR3 is TGTGCCATCAGTGCCTTCGGCGAGCAGTACTTC.

This clonotype was detected ten times or more. The rearrangement joins TRBV7-2 to TRBJ2-1, with TRBD2 matching 7 bases. Germline-derived CDR1 and CDR2 are SGHTA and FQGNSA. J was trimmed by 7 bases and V by 3 bases; bases with no gene match: 6. The CDR3 runs to 14 residues. The CDR3 reads CASSFRTSTNEQFF. DNA for the CDR3: TGTGCCAGCAGCTTCCGGACTAGTACGAATGAGCAGTTCTTC.

This clonotype was found a few times. V is TRBV20-1 and J is TRBJ2-2, with D unclear. V was trimmed by 0 bases and J by 3 bases, leaving 5 bases between them. CDR1 and CDR2 (germline): DFQATT, SNEGSKA (reference sequence). The CDR3 has 13 residues. The CDR3 protein is CSARDHDTGELFF. Here the CDR3 DNA reads TGCAGTGCTAGAGATCACGACACCGGGGAGCTGTTTTTT.

The chain is built from TRBV9 and TRBJ2-6, with a weak D call TRBD2 (5 bases). The CDR3 totals 14 residues. Trimming shortened V by 3 bases and J by 3 bases, and 7 bases separated the two germline ends. The V gene's germline CDR1 is SGDLS and CDR2 YYNGEE. CDR3 in DNA: TGTGCCAGCAGCGACGGGATTGGGGCCAACGTCCTGACTTTC. Amino acid sequence: CASSDGIGANVLTF.

This clonotype showed up many times. This chain uses TRBV5-1 with TRBJ2-5; D may be TRBD2 (6 bases). The V end was cut by 2 bases, the J end by 2 bases, with 13 bases between. This CDR3 is 15 amino acids long. Germline V gene data show CDR1 as SGHRS and CDR2 as YFSETQ. In DNA, the CDR3 is TGCGCCAGCAGCTTCCGGGAGCCCGTACAAGAGACCCAGTACTTC. Translated, it gives CASSFREPVQETQYF.

Here the CDR3 DNA reads TGTGCCAGCAGCCTGAACAGATACGAGCAGTACTTC. Residues: CASSLNRYEQYF. The V and J genes are TRBV7-2 and TRBJ2-7; the D is unclear. Trimming left V 5 bases short and J 4 bases short, with 9 bases between. The CDR3 runs 12 residues. Germline V CDR1 and CDR2: SGHTA, FQGNSA.

This chain joins TRBV3-1 and TRBJ2-5; TRBD2 agrees at 8 bases. After removal of 7 bases from V and 4 bases from J, the junction contained 5 bases not matched to a gene. Germline CDR1 reads LGHDT; CDR2 reads YNNKEL (reference sequence). CDR3 length equals 13 residues. The CDR3 nucleotides are TGTGCCAGCACCGGGGGGGTAGGAGAGACCCAGTACTTC. It is translated as CASTGGVGETQYF.

CDR3 coding DNA: TGTGCCAGCAACCGACTAGCGGGGACCTACGAGCAGTACTTC. Encoded protein: CASNRLAGTYEQYF. The chain links TRBV21-1 to TRBJ2-7; TRBD2 is taken as the D call from the table, unchecked against the DNA. TRBV21-1 is a documented pseudogene. This CDR3 is built from 14 residues.

This rearrangement joins TRBV7-2 to TRBJ2-7; D possibly matches TRBD1 or TRBD2 (5 bases each). Per germline, CDR1 SGHTA and CDR2 FQGNSA. The length of the CDR3 is 14 residues. V lost 8 bases and J 6 bases, leaving 20 bases between the germline ends. This chain's CDR3 is CASRRNPGAGEQYF. CDR3 DNA sequence: TGTGCCAGCCGGCGGAATCCCGGGGCTGGCGAGCAGTACTTC.

V usage is TRBV20-1 and J usage is TRBJ2-3, with 14 bases matching TRBD2. This CDR3 spans 16 amino acids. CDR1 and CDR2 (germline): DFQATT, SNEGSKA (reference sequence). V dropped 5 bases and J dropped 0; count of bases not matched to a gene: 4. CDR3: CSALTSGGASTDTQYF. CDR3 bases: TGCAGTGCTTTGACTAGCGGGGGGGCCAGCACAGATACGCAGTATTTT.

This clonotype was detected ten times or more. CDR3 nucleotide sequence: TGCGCCAGCAGCCAAGGGAGGGGCAAGGGCGGCGGGGAGCTGTTTTTT. It yields the protein CASSQGRGKGGGELFF. The chain uses TRBV4-3 and TRBJ2-2, with a weak D call TRBD2 (6 bases). Looked up from germline, CDR1 is LGHNA and CDR2 is YSLEER. Trimming shortened V by 1 base and J by 7 bases, and 16 bases separated the two germline ends. The CDR3 is made up of 16 amino acids.

This clonotype was picked up a small number of times. The genes are TRBV6-2 or TRBV6-3 and TRBJ2-7; D gene unclear. The V and J ends lost 7 bases and 6 bases respectively, with 10 bases between them. The germline V gene encodes CDR1 MNHEY and CDR2 SVGEGT. The CDR3 spans 11 residues. The CDR3 reads CASTDMSEQYV. The CDR3, as DNA: TGTGCCAGCACCGATATGAGCGAGCAGTACGTC.

The chain links TRBV27 to TRBJ1-5; TRBD1 might be the D (5 bases). The ends were cut back, 3 bases at V and 5 bases at J, with 11 bases in the middle. This CDR3 region has 14 residues. CDR1 is MNHEY and CDR2 is SMNVEV in the germline V gene (reference sequence). The CDR3 nucleotides read TGTGCCAGCAGTTTTGGGGCCGGCGATCAGCCCCAGCATTTT. Translating it yields CASSFGAGDQPQHF.

This clonotype was counted a few times. The CDR3 DNA reads TGCAGTGCTAGAGATGAAGCAGCCTATGGCTACACCTTC. This gives the protein CSARDEAAYGYTF. The chain joins TRBV20-1 to TRBJ1-2; D is uncertain. V dropped 0 bases and J dropped 4 bases, with 9 bases sitting between them. The CDR3 contains 13 residues. Germline V CDR1 and CDR2: DFQATT, SNEGSKA (reference sequence).